One and the same sample provided the 2 T cell receptor beta chains below, sequenced in a study of glioma-infiltrating T cells. TCR alpha and beta CDR3 regions were amplified from RNA using iRepertoire nested multiplex PCR. MiXCR, run by TCRdb on the multiplex PCR reads, gives a single entry per CDR3 protein. Here the sample spans around 97,000 distinct CDR3 sequences, approximately 28% being singletons. Sequenced input: glioma tissue, nonneoplastic brain tissue, or PBMCs (not recorded which). The source of these receptors is a human donor with low-grade glioma or glioblastoma, undergoing nonglioma brain surgery, or in good health (not recorded which).

This clonotype turned up a few times. The V call is TRBV19, the J call TRBJ2-5; 7 bases are shared with TRBD1. Germline lookup yields CDR1 LNHDA and CDR2 SQIVND (reference sequence). The CDR3 runs 13 residues. The trim removed 8 bases at V and 4 bases at J, leaving 7 bases unmatched. The CDR3 DNA is TGTGCCAGTGATAACAGGGGCTCAGAGACCCAGTACTTC. This codes for CASDNRGSETQYF.

In the case of this clonotype: With a much larger clone just one base away, this may be a read error. The CDR3 coding sequence is TGTGCCAGCAGCAGAGGGGGGGGTTCACCCCTCCACTTT. Its protein product is CASSRGGGSPLHF. The J gene is TRBJ1-6, the V gene TRBV7-9; D perhaps matches TRBD1 (6 bases). The CDR3 has 13 residues. V was shortened by 5 bases and J by 9 bases, with 11 bases between the two germline ends. The germline gives CDR1 SEHNR, CDR2 FQNEAQ (reference sequence).